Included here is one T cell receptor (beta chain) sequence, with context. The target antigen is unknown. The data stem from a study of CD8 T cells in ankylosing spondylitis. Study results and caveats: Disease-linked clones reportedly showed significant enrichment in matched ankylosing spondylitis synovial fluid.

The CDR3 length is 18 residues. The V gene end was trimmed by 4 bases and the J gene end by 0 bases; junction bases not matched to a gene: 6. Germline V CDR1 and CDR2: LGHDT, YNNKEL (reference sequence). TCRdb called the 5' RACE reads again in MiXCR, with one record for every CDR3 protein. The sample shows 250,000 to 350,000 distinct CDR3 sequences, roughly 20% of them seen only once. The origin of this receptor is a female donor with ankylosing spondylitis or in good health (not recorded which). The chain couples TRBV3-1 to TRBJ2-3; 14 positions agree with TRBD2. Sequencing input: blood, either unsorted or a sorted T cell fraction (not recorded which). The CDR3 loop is CASSRGLAGVVSTDTQYF. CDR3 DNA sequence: TGTGCCAGCAGCCGGGGACTAGCGGGAGTTGTGAGCACAGATACGCAGTATTTT.